This T cell receptor beta chain came from a study of T cells in Graves' hyperthyroidism and ophthalmopathy. Using RNA transcripts as the source, TCR beta CDR3 regions were amplified. Using the HTBI primer set, a first-round RT-PCR was run on the TCR CDR3. TCRdb re-called the multiplex PCR reads with MiXCR, one entry per CDR3 protein. The profile shows 200,000 or so distinct CDR3 sequences, about 15% of them singletons. V shed 2 bases and J shed 1 base, with 15 bases lying between them. Germline V gene lookup returns CDR1 DFQATT and CDR2 SNEGSKA (reference sequence). There are 15 residues in the CDR3. This receptor was obtained from a woman between 45 and 65 years old with Graves' hyperthyroidism. Sample: blood. This chain uses TRBV20-1 with TRBJ2-7; D might be TRBD1 (5 bases). The CDR3 region has the DNA TGCAGTGCTAGACCGACACAGGAGACATCCTACGAGCAGTACTTC. It is translated as CSARPTQETSYEQYF.